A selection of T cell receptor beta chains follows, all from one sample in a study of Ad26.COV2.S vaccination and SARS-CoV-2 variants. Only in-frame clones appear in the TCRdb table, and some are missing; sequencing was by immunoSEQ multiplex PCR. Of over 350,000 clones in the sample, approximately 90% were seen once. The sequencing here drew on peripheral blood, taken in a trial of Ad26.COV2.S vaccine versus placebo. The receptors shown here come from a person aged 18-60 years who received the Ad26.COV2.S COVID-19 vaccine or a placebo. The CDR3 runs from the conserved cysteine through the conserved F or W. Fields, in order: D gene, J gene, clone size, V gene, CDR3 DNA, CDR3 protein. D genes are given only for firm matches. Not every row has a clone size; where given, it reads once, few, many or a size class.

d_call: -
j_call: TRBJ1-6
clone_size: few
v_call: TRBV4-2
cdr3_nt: TGTGCCAGCAGCCAAGATCCGGAATCATATAATTCACCCCTCCACTTT
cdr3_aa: CASSQDPESYNSPLHF

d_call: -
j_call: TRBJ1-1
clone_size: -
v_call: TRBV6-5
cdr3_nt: TGTGCCAGCAGCCCAGGACAGCTCCAGAACACTGAAGCTTTCTTT
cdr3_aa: CASSPGQLQNTEAFF

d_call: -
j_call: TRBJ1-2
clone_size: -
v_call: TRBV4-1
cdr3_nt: TGCGCCAGCAGCCAAGGAGAGTTGGCTAACTATGGCTACACCTTC
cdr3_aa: CASSQGELANYGYTF

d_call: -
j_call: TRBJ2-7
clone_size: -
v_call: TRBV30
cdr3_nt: TGTGCCTGGAGTGGTTTCAGTCGAGCGTACGAGCAGTACTTC
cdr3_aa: CAWSGFSRAYEQYF

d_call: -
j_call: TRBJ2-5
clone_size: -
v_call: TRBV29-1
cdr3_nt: TGCAGCGTTGAACGGAGTAAAGAGACCCAGTACTTC
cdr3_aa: CSVERSKETQYF

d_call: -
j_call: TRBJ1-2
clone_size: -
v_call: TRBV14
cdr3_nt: TGTGCCAGCAGCCACCAGGGGAGGGAGGGCTACACCTTC
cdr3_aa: CASSHQGREGYTF

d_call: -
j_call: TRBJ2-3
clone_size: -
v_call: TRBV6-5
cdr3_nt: TGTGCCAGCATGGTAGGGTGGGGGACAGATACGCAGTATTTT
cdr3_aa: CASMVGWGTDTQYF

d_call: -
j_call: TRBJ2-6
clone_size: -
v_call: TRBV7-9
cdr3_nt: TGTGCCAGCAGCTCAGGCCCCCAGGGAGCTGGGGCCAACGTCCTGACTTTC
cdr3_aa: CASSSGPQGAGANVLTF

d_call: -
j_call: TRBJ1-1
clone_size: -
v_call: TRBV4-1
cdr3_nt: TGCGCCAGCAGCCAAACCCACATGAACACTGAAGCTTTCTTT
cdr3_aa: CASSQTHMNTEAFF

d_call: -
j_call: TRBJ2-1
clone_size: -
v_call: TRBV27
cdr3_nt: TGTGCCAGCAGTCCCACCATACCGAATGAGCAGTTCTTC
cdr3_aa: CASSPTIPNEQFF

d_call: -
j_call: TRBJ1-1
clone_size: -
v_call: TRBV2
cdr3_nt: TGTGCCAGCAGTATAGGGTACACTGAAGCTTTCTTT
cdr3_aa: CASSIGYTEAFF

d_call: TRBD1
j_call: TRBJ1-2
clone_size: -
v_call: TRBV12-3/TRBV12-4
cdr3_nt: TGTGCCAGCAGCCGGACAGGGGGCGATGGCTACACCTTC
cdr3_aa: CASSRTGGDGYTF

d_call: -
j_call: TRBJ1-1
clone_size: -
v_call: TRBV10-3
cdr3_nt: TGTGCCATCAGTGAGTCTGGAGACACTGAAGCTTTCTTT
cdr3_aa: CAISESGDTEAFF

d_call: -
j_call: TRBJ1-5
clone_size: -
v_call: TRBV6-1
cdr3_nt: TGTGCCAGCAGTGAAGCGCTGAAGCAGCCCCAGCATTTT
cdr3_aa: CASSEALKQPQHF